This TCR beta chain appears in the sequencing data of a study of CD8 T cells in ankylosing spondylitis. Study-wide results and limits: The disease-linked clones had a CD8+ phenotype and low blood frequencies.

This CDR3 region has 15 residues. Germline values: CDR1 DFQATT, CDR2 SNEGSKA (reference sequence). Germline trimming cut 4 bases from V and 6 bases from J; bases unmatched to any gene: 6. TCRdb ran MiXCR on the 5' RACE reads and lists one entry per CDR3 protein. The sample holds some 250,000 distinct CDR3 sequences, 20% to 30% seen once. Regarding this clonotype: Its target is unknown.

This receptor was taken from a male donor with ankylosing spondylitis or in good health (not recorded which). The genes are TRBV20-1 and TRBJ2-1, with TRBD2 identical over 13 bases. Source material: blood, either unsorted or a sorted T cell fraction (not recorded which). The CDR3 nucleotides are TGCAGTGCTAAAGGCTGGACTAGCGGGGGCAATGAGCAGTTCTTC. It translates to CSAKGWTSGGNEQFF.